This T cell receptor (beta chain) was found in a study of graft-versus-host responses after intestinal transplantation. Across the whole study: Every recipient had anti-thymocyte globulin induction and three to four years of tacrolimus plus steroids.

Germline V CDR1 and CDR2: SGHVS, FQNEAQ. Trimming left V 1 base short and J 5 bases short, with 6 bases between. The CDR3 runs 13 residues. Clones were sequenced by immunoSEQ multiplex PCR, and TCRdb holds only the in-frame ones, with some missing. The sample yields tens of thousands of clones, roughly 90% seen once. Findings of the study overall: Allografts of one patient group, those with graft-donor T cell macrochimerism, had high graft-versus-host to host-versus-graft clonal ratios. With peak circulating GvH clone levels came an association with early post-transplant HvG declines.

Comments on this clone: Its cognate antigen is unknown.

The source was unstimulated CD4+ T cells sorted from spleen or lymph node cells, collected before intestinal transplant. The clonotype was recovered from a human donor who received an intestinal transplant. This sequence joins TRBV7-8 and TRBJ1-5; no firm D call. The CDR3 region has the DNA TGTGCCAGCAGCTTAGTTCCCGATCAGCCCCAGCATTTT. It codes for CASSLVPDQPQHF.